What follows are 16 T cell receptor beta chains derived from one specimen sequenced in a study of beta chain features in type 1 diabetes. No antigens are known for them. General study findings and limits: Type 1 diabetes patients showed a moderate but significant shortening of TCRB CDR3s in all four CD4+ subsets.

What was sequenced were expressed TCRB transcripts, since all of the isolated RNA had been reverse transcribed. Data came from immunoSEQ multiplex PCR; TCRdb stores just in-frame clones and leaves some out. The sample consists of 280,000 or so clones, approximately 15% of them appearing once. The sample was naive CD4+ T cells from blood. These receptors all come from a young man with type 1 diabetes.

This chain links TRBV7-2 with TRBJ1-6; 9 positions agree with TRBD1. V lost 2 bases, J lost 7 bases, and 3 bases stayed unmatched. This CDR3 has 15 residues. CDR1 is SGHTA and CDR2 is FQGNSA in the germline V gene. The chain's CDR3 is CASSLLGTGNSPLHF. DNA for the CDR3: TGTGCCAGCAGCTTATTGGGGACAGGGAATTCACCCCTCCACTTT. Supplemented by reference TRBV7-2 and TRBJ1-6, the full variable domain reads GAGVSQSPSNKVTEKGKDVELRCDPISGHTALYWYRQSLGQGLEFLIYFQGNSAPDKSGLPSDRFSAERTGGSVSTLTIQRTQQEDSAVYLCASSLLGTGNSPLHFGNGTRLTVT.

The rearrangement uses TRBV5-1 and TRBJ2-3; perhaps TRBD1 as D (5 bases). This CDR3 spans 16 amino acids. With 6 bases removed from V and 0 bases from J, the gap between germline ends came to 17 bases. From germline, CDR1 is SGHRS and CDR2 YFSETQ. DNA for the CDR3: TGCGCCAGCACCCTGGGTACAGGAACTAGCACAGATACGCAGTATTTT. Residues: CASTLGTGTSTDTQYF.

CDR3 DNA: TGCAGTGCTAGTTCCGGGACTGAAGCTTTCTTT. It yields the protein CSASSGTEAFF. The chain carries TRBV20-1 and TRBJ1-1; D is uncertain. The CDR3 length is 11 residues. Trimming shortened V by 3 bases and J by 5 bases, and 7 bases separated the two germline ends. Germline V gene sequence: CDR1 DFQATT, CDR2 SNEGSKA (reference sequence).

This clone was picked up a small number of times. V gene TRBV27 combines with J gene TRBJ1-6; a weak D match, TRBD1 (5 bases). The CDR3 has 13 residues. Germline V gene sequence: CDR1 MNHEY, CDR2 SMNVEV (reference sequence). Trimming removed 5 bases from V and 9 bases from J, with 11 bases in between. The CDR3 nucleotides read TGTGCCAGCAGTATCGGGGGGATTTCACCCCTCCACTTT. Amino acids: CASSIGGISPLHF.

The chain combines TRBV28 with TRBJ2-7, with 12 bases aligning to TRBD2. With 3 bases clipped from V and 4 bases from J, the junction kept 4 bases outside the gene matches. Per germline, CDR1 MDHEN and CDR2 SYDVKM. The length of the CDR3 is 15 residues. The CDR3 DNA is TGTGCCAGCAGTTTGACTAGCGGGAGTCTTTACGAGCAGTACTTC. As protein: CASSLTSGSLYEQYF. Supplemented by reference TRBV28 and TRBJ2-7, the full variable domain reads DVKVTQSSRYLVKRTGEKVFLECVQDMDHENMFWYRQDPGLGLRLIYFSYDVKMKEKGDIPEGYSVSREKKERFSLILESASTNQTSMYLCASSLTSGSLYEQYFGPGTRLTVT.

This clone was picked up a small number of times. DNA of the CDR3: TGTGCCAGCAGTTTATCCGGACAGGTAGGAGATGAGCAGTTCTTC. Its protein is CASSLSGQVGDEQFF. This chain uses TRBV27 with TRBJ2-1, with 7 nucleotides matching TRBD1. The V gene end was trimmed by 0 bases and the J gene end by 8 bases; junction bases not matched to a gene: 7. The germline CDR1 and CDR2 sequences are MNHEY and SMNVEV (reference sequence). The CDR3 covers 15 residues.

This clone has more than one count but fewer than ten. The chain carries TRBV19 and TRBJ2-1; possible D gene TRBD2, 5 bases. Germline V CDR1 and CDR2: LNHDA, SQIVND (reference sequence). V was cut by 7 bases and J by 5 bases, with 21 bases left in between. This CDR3 spans 16 amino acids. CDR3 region: CASTRADWGGNNEQFF. The CDR3 DNA reads as TGTGCCAGTACTCGAGCGGACTGGGGTGGGAACAATGAGCAGTTCTTC.

This clone was picked up a small number of times. The rearrangement joins TRBV6-5 to TRBJ2-3; 9 bases agree with TRBD2. Losses at the gene ends were 5 bases for V and 2 bases for J; bases not matched to a gene: 5. The CDR3 extends over 15 amino acids. The germline V gene encodes CDR1 MNHEY and CDR2 SVGAGI. CDR3 amino acids: CASSIAGVLTDTQYF. CDR3 sequence (DNA): TGTGCCAGCAGTATAGCGGGAGTGCTCACAGATACGCAGTATTTT.

This clone occurred a few times. The rearrangement links TRBV6-5 to TRBJ1-6; the D gene is possibly TRBD1 (5 bases). Germline assignment: CDR1 MNHEY and CDR2 SVGAGI. Trimming pared 5 bases from V and 8 bases from J, leaving 16 bases between. CDR3 length equals 15 residues. CDR3 protein: CASSPRQPGDSPLHF. CDR3 nucleotide sequence: TGTGCCAGCAGTCCCCGACAGCCTGGGGATTCACCCCTCCACTTT.

This clone was seen a few times. This sequence joins TRBV12-5 and TRBJ1-1; maybe TRBD1 (5 bases). There are 15 residues in the CDR3. Germline values: CDR1 LGHNT, CDR2 FRNRAP. Trimming removed 7 bases at V and 0 bases at J, with 15 bases between. Here the CDR3 reads CASAPGGLMNTEAFF. The CDR3 DNA follows: TGTGCTAGTGCCCCGGGGGGTCTTATGAACACTGAAGCTTTCTTT.

This clone has a handful of counts. The gene calls are TRBV29-1 and TRBJ2-4, with 7 bases that match TRBD2. The CDR3 has 12 amino acids. The germline V gene encodes CDR1 SQVTM and CDR2 ANQGSEA. V lost 1 base to trimming and J lost 6 bases; unmatched junction nucleotides: 0. CDR3 protein: CSVEGGGNIQYF. Here the CDR3 DNA reads TGCAGCGTTGAAGGGGGGGGAAACATTCAGTACTTC.

In this sample, this clone turned up a few times. The chain uses TRBV6-5 and TRBJ1-1; D is perhaps TRBD1 (6 bases). Germline CDR1 MNHEY, CDR2 SVGAGI. CDR3 size: 16 residues. V was pared by 2 bases and J by 0 bases, with 13 bases between. The CDR3 nucleotides read TGTGCCAGCAGTTACCTTAGAGGACAGCTGAACACTGAAGCTTTCTTT. As protein: CASSYLRGQLNTEAFF.

There are a few counts of this clone. The rearrangement joins TRBV29-1 to TRBJ2-1, with TRBD1 matching 10 bases. The CDR3 contains 12 residues. Looked up from germline, CDR1 is SQVTM and CDR2 is ANQGSEA. V shed 7 bases, J shed 9 bases, and the junction held 6 bases outside the gene matches. The DNA for the CDR3 is TGCAGCGCAAGGGACAGGGGATTTGAGCAGTTCTTC. Its translation is CSARDRGFEQFF.

The chain recombines TRBV21-1 with TRBJ2-3; the table assigns TRBD2, which was not confirmed against the DNA. TRBV21-1 is annotated as a pseudogene. The CDR3 covers 18 residues. CDR3 residues: CASSTWTSGALSTDTQYF. In nucleotides, the CDR3 is TGTGCCAGCAGCACCTGGACTAGCGGGGCACTGAGCACAGATACGCAGTATTTT.

This clone was counted between two and nine times. The chain links TRBV25-1 to TRBJ2-7; D is possibly TRBD1 (5 bases). Gene TRBJ2-5 matches the end of the DNA better, so the J call may be wrong. There are 16 residues in the CDR3. From germline, CDR1 is MGHDK and CDR2 SYGVNS. The CDR3 sequence is CASSKSPSRGQETQYF. The CDR3 DNA follows: TGTGCCAGCAGTAAATCCCCGAGTAGGGGCCAAGAGACCCAGTACTTC.

This chain joins TRBV7-9 and TRBJ1-2; D not certain. From germline, CDR1 is SEHNR and CDR2 FQNEAQ (reference sequence). This CDR3 region has 13 residues. Trimming removed 0 bases from V and 6 bases from J, with 8 bases in between. In nucleotides, the CDR3 is TGTGCCAGCAGCTTAGCATGGGAGGATGGCTACACCTTC. It specifies CASSLAWEDGYTF.